This T cell receptor (beta chain) was sequenced for a study of T-cell reconstitution after alpha-beta-depleted transplantation in children. During its preparation, the TCRbeta library received unique molecular identifiers. MiXCR, run by TCRdb on the PCR reads, gives a single entry per CDR3 protein. Here the sample spans about 370,000 distinct CDR3 sequences, roughly 20% being singletons. The ends were cut back, 0 bases at V and 1 base at J, with 17 bases in the middle. The CDR3 loop spans 18 amino acids. The germline V gene has CDR1 LGHNA and CDR2 YSLEER. The sequence was collected from a human donor who donated a stem cell graft to a child with acute myeloid leukemia. This rearrangement joins TRBV4-3 to TRBJ2-3; possibly TRBD2 for D (5 bases). This specimen consisted of PBMCs from the stem cell graft donor, obtained from the stem cell graft. CDR3 DNA: TGCGCCAGCAGCCAAGAGGGGAGTAGTTGGGGTGGCACAGATACGCAGTATTTT. Translating gives CASSQEGSSWGGTDTQYF.